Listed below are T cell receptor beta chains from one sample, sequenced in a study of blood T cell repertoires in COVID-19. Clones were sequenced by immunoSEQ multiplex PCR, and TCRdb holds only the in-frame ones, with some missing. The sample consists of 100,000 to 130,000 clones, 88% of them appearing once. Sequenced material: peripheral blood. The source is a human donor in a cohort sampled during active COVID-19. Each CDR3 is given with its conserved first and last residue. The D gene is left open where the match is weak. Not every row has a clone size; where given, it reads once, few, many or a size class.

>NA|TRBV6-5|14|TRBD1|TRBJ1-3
TGTGCCAGCGGACTGGGACAGTCTGGAAACACCATATATTTT
CASGLGQSGNTIYF
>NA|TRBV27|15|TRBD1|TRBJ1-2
TGTGCCAGCAGCGGACAGGGTTTCAGTAACTATGGCTACACCTTC
CASSGQGFSNYGYTF
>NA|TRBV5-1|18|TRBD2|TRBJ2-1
TGCGCCAGCAGCTTATCCGGGACTAGCGGCAGGTCCTACAATGAGCAGTTCTTC
CASSLSGTSGRSYNEQFF
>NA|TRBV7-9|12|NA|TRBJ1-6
TGTGCCAGCAGCCCGCAGAATTCACCCCTCCACTTT
CASSPQNSPLHF
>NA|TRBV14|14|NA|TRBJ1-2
TGTGCCAGCAGCCAATATGACAGGAATTATGGCTACACCTTC
CASSQYDRNYGYTF
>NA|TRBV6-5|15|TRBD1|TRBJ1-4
TGTGCCAGCAGCGGGAGGGGGCGAACTAATGAAAAACTGTTTTTT
CASSGRGRTNEKLFF
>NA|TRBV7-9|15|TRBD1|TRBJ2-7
TGTGCCAGCAGCTCCTCGGGACAGGGTTCCTACGAGCAGTACTTC
CASSSSGQGSYEQYF
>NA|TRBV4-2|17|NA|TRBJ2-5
TGTGCCAGCAGCCAAGCAAGTGGGGGCTTACTCCAAGAGACCCAGTACTTC
CASSQASGGLLQETQYF
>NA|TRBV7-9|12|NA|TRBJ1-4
TGTGCCAGCAGCTTAGAGGTGGAGAAACTGTTTTTT
CASSLEVEKLFF
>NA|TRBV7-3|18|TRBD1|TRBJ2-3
TGTGCCAGCAGCCCAAAGTGGGACAGGGTTTTGGGCACAGATACGCAGTATTTT
CASSPKWDRVLGTDTQYF
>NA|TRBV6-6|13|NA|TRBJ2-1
TGTGCCAGCAGTGACAGATCCTACAATGAGCAGTTCTTC
CASSDRSYNEQFF
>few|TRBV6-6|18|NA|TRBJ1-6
TGTGCCAGCAGTCGCCTAGCCGCGGCCAGGGGAGGGAATTCACCCCTCCACTTT
CASSRLAAARGGNSPLHF
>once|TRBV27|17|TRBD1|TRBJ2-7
TGTGCCAGCAGTCCTTACCCCCCACGGACAGGGAACTACGAGCAGTACTTC
CASSPYPPRTGNYEQYF
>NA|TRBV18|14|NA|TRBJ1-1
TGTGCCAGCTCACCGATATCCGGGGACACTGAAGCTTTCTTT
CASSPISGDTEAFF
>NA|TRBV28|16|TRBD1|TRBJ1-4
TGTGCCAGCAGCTCCGGGACAGGAACAACTAATGAAAAACTGTTTTTT
CASSSGTGTTNEKLFF
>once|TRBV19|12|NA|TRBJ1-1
TGTGCCAGTAGTGCGGGATACTCTGAAGCTTTCTTT
CASSAGYSEAFF
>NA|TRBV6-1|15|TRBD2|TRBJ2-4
TGTGCCAGCAGTGAGCGGGGGTTTGGCAAAAACATTCAGTACTTC
CASSERGFGKNIQYF
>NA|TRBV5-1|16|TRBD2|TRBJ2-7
TGCGCCAGCAGCCAGGCCGGGACTAGCGACTTCTACGAGCAGTACTTC
CASSQAGTSDFYEQYF
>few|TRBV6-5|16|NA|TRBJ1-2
TGTGCCAGCAGTTACGAACAGGGAACAGCTAACTATGGCTACACCTTC
CASSYEQGTANYGYTF
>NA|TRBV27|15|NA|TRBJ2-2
TGTGCCAGCAGTTTAATTAGGGGGAACACCGGGGAGCTGTTTTTT
CASSLIRGNTGELFF
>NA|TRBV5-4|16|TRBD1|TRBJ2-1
TGTGCCAGCAGCCGCCCCGGGACAGGGGTATCTGATGAGCAGTTCTTC
CASSRPGTGVSDEQFF
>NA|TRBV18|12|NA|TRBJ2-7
TGTGCCAGCTCGTTAGATTCCTCCGGGCAGTACTTC
CASSLDSSGQYF
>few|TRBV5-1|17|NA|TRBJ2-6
TGCGCCAGCAGCTTGGGGAGGGACCTCTCTGGGGCCAACGTCCTGACTTTC
CASSLGRDLSGANVLTF
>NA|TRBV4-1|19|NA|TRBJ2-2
TGCGCCAGCAGCCAAGAGAGGGATAGTCTCTACGATTATTCCGGGGAGCTGTTTTTT
CASSQERDSLYDYSGELFF
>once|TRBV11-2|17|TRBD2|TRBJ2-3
TGTGCCAGCAGCTTATCCGGGACTAGCGGGAGTTTGTATACGCAGTATTTT
CASSLSGTSGSLYTQYF
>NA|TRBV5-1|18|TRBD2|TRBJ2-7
TGCGCCAGCAGCTTACCGGGACTAGCGGAGGGATTCTCCTACGAGCAGTACTTC
CASSLPGLAEGFSYEQYF
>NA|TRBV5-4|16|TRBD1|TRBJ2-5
TGTGCCAGCAGCTTCGGACAGGGGGGCTTAGGGGAGACCCAGTACTTC
CASSFGQGGLGETQYF
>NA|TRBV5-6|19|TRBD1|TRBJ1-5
TGTGCCAGCACCAAGATGCTTCGTACGGGACAGGGTCTCGATCAGCCCCAGCATTTT
CASTKMLRTGQGLDQPQHF
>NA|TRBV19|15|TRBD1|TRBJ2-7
TGTGCCAGTAGTCCAGGACAGGGAACGATCGACGAGCAGTACTTC
CASSPGQGTIDEQYF
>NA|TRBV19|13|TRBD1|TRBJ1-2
TGTGCCAGTAGAAGGACAGGCGGGTATGGCTACACCTTC
CASRRTGGYGYTF
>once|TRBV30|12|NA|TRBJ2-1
TGTGCCTGGGGCCCTGGCTACAATGAGCAGTTCTTC
CAWGPGYNEQFF
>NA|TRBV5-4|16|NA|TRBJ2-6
TGTGCCAGCAGCTGGGGGGAGGCGACAGAAACCAACGTCCTGACTTTC
CASSWGEATETNVLTF
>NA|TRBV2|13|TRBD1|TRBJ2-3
TGTGCCAGCAGACAACAGGGGGTAGATACGCAGTATTTT
CASRQQGVDTQYF
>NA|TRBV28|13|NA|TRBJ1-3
TGTGCCAGCAGTTTCTACTCTGGAAACACCATATATTTT
CASSFYSGNTIYF
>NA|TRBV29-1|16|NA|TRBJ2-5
TGCAGCGTTGCGAGGACCCTAAGGGGTAACCAAGAGACCCAGTACTTC
CSVARTLRGNQETQYF
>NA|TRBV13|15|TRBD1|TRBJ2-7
TGTGCCAGCAGCGACAACCAGGGGGCCCCCCAGGAGCAGTACTTC
CASSDNQGAPQEQYF
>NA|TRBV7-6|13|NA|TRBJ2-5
TGTGCCAGCAACCAGGACTCCCCGGGGACCCAGTACTTC
CASNQDSPGTQYF
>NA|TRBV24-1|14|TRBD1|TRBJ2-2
TGTGCCACACAGGGGGCCCATAACACCGGGGAGCTGTTTTTT
CATQGAHNTGELFF
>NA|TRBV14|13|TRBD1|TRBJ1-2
TGTGCCAGCAGCCCTAGGACAGGGGGTGGCTACACCTTC
CASSPRTGGGYTF
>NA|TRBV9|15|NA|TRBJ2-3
TGTGCCAGCAGCGTGGATCAGGTCGTATTCGATACGCAGTATTTT
CASSVDQVVFDTQYF
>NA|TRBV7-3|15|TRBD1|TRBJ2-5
TGTGCCAGCAGCTTAACTAGGGACAGCCAAGAGACCCAGTACTTC
CASSLTRDSQETQYF
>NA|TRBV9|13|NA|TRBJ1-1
TGTGCCAGCAGCGTAGGAGAGAACACTGAAGCTTTCTTT
CASSVGENTEAFF
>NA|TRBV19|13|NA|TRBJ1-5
TGTGCCAGTACGTTCAGGGTTACTCAGCCCCAGCATTTT
CASTFRVTQPQHF
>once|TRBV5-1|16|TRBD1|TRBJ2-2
TGCGCCAGCAGCCCGACAGGGACCCGTAACACCGGGGAGCTGTTTTTT
CASSPTGTRNTGELFF
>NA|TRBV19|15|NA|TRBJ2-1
TGTGCCAGTAGTATAGTCCTAGCTTGGAGTGATGAGCAGTTCTTC
CASSIVLAWSDEQFF
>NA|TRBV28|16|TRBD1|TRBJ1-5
TGTGCCAGCAGTTCGAATGACAGGGGCTACAATCAGCCCCAGCATTTT
CASSSNDRGYNQPQHF
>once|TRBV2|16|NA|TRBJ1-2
TGTGCCAGCAAAATGATAGAGGGTCCCCTACCCTATGGCTACACCTTC
CASKMIEGPLPYGYTF
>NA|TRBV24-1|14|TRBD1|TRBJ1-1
TGTGCCACCAGTGAGTCTACAGGGGGCAAGGCGGCTTTCTTT
CATSESTGGKAAFF
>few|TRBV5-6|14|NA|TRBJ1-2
TGTGCCAGCAGCCCGGTGACAGGCCATTATGGCTACACCTTC
CASSPVTGHYGYTF
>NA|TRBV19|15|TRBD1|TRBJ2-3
TGTGCCAGCGTCAGAACAGGGGGAGTGACAGATACGCAGTATTTT
CASVRTGGVTDTQYF
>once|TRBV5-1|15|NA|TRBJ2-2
TGCGCCAGCAGCCCCCCCGGGGGTCGCACCGGGGAGCTGTTTTTT
CASSPPGGRTGELFF
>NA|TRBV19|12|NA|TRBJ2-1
TGTGCCAGTAGTACCCCCCCGGGTGAGCAGTTCTTC
CASSTPPGEQFF
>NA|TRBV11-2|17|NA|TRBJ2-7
TGTGCCAGCAGCTTAGATACCGAGGGCTTGAGCTCCTACGAGCAGTACTTC
CASSLDTEGLSSYEQYF
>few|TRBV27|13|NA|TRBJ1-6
TGTGCCAGCAGCCGCCAGGGCGGTTCACCCCTCCACTTT
CASSRQGGSPLHF
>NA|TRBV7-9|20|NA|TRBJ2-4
TGTGCCAGCAGCACAACTGGTGGACAGTCTCATCGCCTAGCCAAAAACATTCAGTACTTC
CASSTTGGQSHRLAKNIQYF
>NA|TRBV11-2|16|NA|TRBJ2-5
TGTGCCAGCAGTTTTTCCGGGACACGTGAAGACGGGACCCAGTACTTC
CASSFSGTREDGTQYF
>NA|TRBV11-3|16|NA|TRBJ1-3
TGTGCCAGCAGCTTAGGGAGCCCTGACTCTGGAAACACCATATATTTT
CASSLGSPDSGNTIYF
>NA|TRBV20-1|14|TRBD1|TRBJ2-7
TGCAGTGCTAGTTTTGACAGGGAAGCCTACGAGCAGTACTTC
CSASFDREAYEQYF
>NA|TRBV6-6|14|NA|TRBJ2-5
TGTGCCAGCAGTTCTGGTCTGGGCATGGAGACCCAGTACTTC
CASSSGLGMETQYF
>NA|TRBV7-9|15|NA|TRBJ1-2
TGTGCCAGCAGCATCGGACAGCTAGCTAACTATGGCTACACCTTC
CASSIGQLANYGYTF